The source of this TCR beta chain is a study of blood T cell repertoires in COVID-19. Overall study: COVID-19 samples collected from the United States, Italy and Spain covered acute and convalescent phases. T cells, B-cell-depleted T cells, or PBMCs supplied cDNA or gDNA.

Original analysis: Reference gene primers were amplified, and this amplification served to estimate nucleated cell counts. TCRdb's copy holds only in-frame clones and misses some; the assay was immunoSEQ multiplex PCR. The V and J calls and clone size were taken over from that table, and D and trimming were inferred from the DNA. Of about 300,000 clones in the sample, 88% were seen once. J lost 4 bases, V lost 1 base, and 7 bases had no gene match. The CDR3 consists of 16 residues. CDR1 SGHDT and CDR2 YYEEEE come from the germline V gene. The chain uses TRBV5-6 and TRBJ2-1; 8 nucleotides agree with TRBD1. The sequenced material came from peripheral blood. The source of this sequence is a man aged 18 to 29 with active or convalescent COVID-19. The CDR3 loop is CASSLRAGGYYNEQFF. The CDR3 nucleotides are TGTGCCAGCAGCTTGCGGGCAGGGGGCTATTACAATGAGCAGTTCTTC.